Below are 26 T cell receptor beta chains sequenced from a single sample in a study of blood T cell repertoires in COVID-19. Profiling relied on immunoSEQ multiplex PCR, and the TCRdb table lists in-frame clones only, not all of them. The sample has a few hundred thousand clones; 65% to 90% are singletons. Sequencing was done on a sample of peripheral blood. The receptors were sampled from a woman in her seventies with COVID-19, enrolled during active disease.

The chain combines TRBV7-2 with TRBJ2-3; TRBD1 aligns across 9 bases. Trimming cost V 5 bases and J 3 bases; bases outside gene matches: 3. This CDR3 contains 14 residues. Per germline, CDR1 SGHTA and CDR2 FQGNSA. CDR3 residues: CASSTGQGTDTQYF. The CDR3 DNA is TGTGCCAGCAGCACTGGACAGGGGACAGATACGCAGTATTTT.

CDR3 sequence (DNA): TGTGCCAGCAGTCTGGACAGGGACGATCAGCCCCAGCATTTT. It is translated as CASSLDRDDQPQHF. The chain links TRBV6-5 to TRBJ1-5; TRBD1 matches at 8 bases. J gave up 5 bases and V 5 bases, and 5 bases lay outside the gene matches. This CDR3 region has 14 residues. Germline CDR1 is MNHEY and CDR2 is SVGAGI.

The chain joins TRBV29-1 to TRBJ2-2; 9 nucleotides align to TRBD2. From germline, CDR1 is SQVTM and CDR2 ANQGSEA. With 4 bases clipped from V and 3 bases from J, the junction kept 3 bases outside the gene matches. The CDR3 is 14 amino acids. CDR3 DNA sequence: TGCAGCGTTGGCGGGGGGGGCGACACCGGGGAGCTGTTTTTT. The encoded protein is CSVGGGGDTGELFF.

The J gene is TRBJ2-1, the V gene TRBV12-1; whether TRBD2, the table's D call, matches the DNA was not checked. TRBV12-1 is classified as a pseudogene. The CDR3 is 15 amino acids. The DNA of the CDR3 is TGTGCCAGCCCGGCCTTAGCGGGAGGGCCCCGAGGTTCGTTCTTC. This sequence encodes CASPALAGGPRGSFF.

This clone occurred once. The rearrangement links TRBV5-1 to TRBJ1-2; tentative D call: TRBD1 (5 bases). This CDR3 has 15 amino acids. Germline V gene data show CDR1 as SGHRS and CDR2 as YFSETQ. With 4 bases removed from V and 3 bases from J, the gap between germline ends came to 16 bases. The CDR3 nucleotides read TGCGCCAGCAGCAGGCAGGGTGGGGTCGACTATGGCTACACCTTC. This encodes CASSRQGGVDYGYTF.

This clone occurred once. The V and J genes are TRBV12-3 or TRBV12-4 and TRBJ1-2; 9 nucleotides line up with TRBD1. The CDR3 covers 13 residues. V dropped 7 bases and J dropped 7; count of bases not matched to a gene: 7. The CDR3, as DNA: TGTGCCAGCACCTGGGACAGGGAGGTTGGCTACACCTTC. This translates into CASTWDREVGYTF.

The V call is TRBV21-1, the J call TRBJ1-5; TRBD1, the table's D call, was not compared with the DNA. TRBV21-1 corresponds to a pseudogene. The CDR3 is made up of 14 amino acids. The CDR3 DNA reads as TGTGCCAGCAGCGAGGGGGTTAGCAATCAGCCCCAGCATTTT. It is translated as CASSEGVSNQPQHF.

The chain joins TRBV15 to TRBJ2-7; possible D gene TRBD2, 5 bases. The CDR3 runs to 14 residues. V shed 0 bases and J shed 2 bases, with 8 bases lying between them. Germline V gene data show CDR1 as LNHNV and CDR2 as YYDKDF (reference sequence). CDR3 nucleotide sequence: TGTGCCACCAGCAGAGATCGGGGAACCTACGAGCAGTACTTC. Encoded protein: CATSRDRGTYEQYF.

J is TRBJ1-2 and V is TRBV6-6, with D tentatively TRBD1 (6 bases). The CDR3 sequence is 12 residues long. V was pared by 8 bases and J by 6 bases, with 13 bases between. The germline V gene encodes CDR1 MNHNY and CDR2 SVGAGI (reference sequence). The CDR3 sequence: CASQRGKDGYTF. CDR3 nucleotides: TGTGCCAGCCAGAGGGGGAAGGATGGCTACACCTTC.

The chain combines TRBV2 with TRBJ1-2, with 11 bases aligning to TRBD1. The CDR3 contains 13 residues. Germline CDR1 and CDR2: SNHLY and FYNNEI. V lost 7 bases and J lost 8; bases outside the gene matches: 6. The CDR3 DNA is TGTGCCAGCACCCGGACAGGGGGCGGGGGCTACACCTTC. As protein: CASTRTGGGGYTF.

The chain uses TRBV7-9 and TRBJ1-3, with D unclear. Looked up from germline, CDR1 is SEHNR and CDR2 is FQNEAQ (reference sequence). V was trimmed by 5 bases and J by 4 bases, leaving 18 bases between them. The CDR3 loop spans 16 amino acids. CDR3 protein: CASSPSGLLAGNTIYF. The DNA for the CDR3 is TGTGCCAGCAGCCCCTCTGGACTCCTCGCGGGAAACACCATATATTTT.

The chain links TRBV7-9 to TRBJ2-7; the match to TRBD1 covers 10 bases. Trimming cost V 5 bases and J 6 bases; bases outside gene matches: 7. The germline V gene has CDR1 SEHNR and CDR2 FQNEAQ (reference sequence). The CDR3 length is 14 residues. The CDR3 DNA reads as TGTGCCAGCAGCGAAACCGGGACAGGGGTCGAGCAGTACTTC. It is translated as CASSETGTGVEQYF.

This clone appeared once. V usage is TRBV6-2 or TRBV6-3 and J usage is TRBJ1-1, with TRBD1 matching 8 bases. The V gene end was trimmed by 5 bases and the J gene end by 4 bases; junction bases not matched to a gene: 9. This CDR3 comprises 15 residues. The V gene's germline CDR1 is MNHEY and CDR2 SVGEGT. For the CDR3, the DNA is TGTGCCAGCAGTATGCAGGGGGCGCCTGGCACTGAAGCTTTCTTT. Its protein product is CASSMQGAPGTEAFF.

The rearrangement uses TRBV6-2 or TRBV6-3 and TRBJ2-7, with 13 bases matching TRBD2. The V gene end was trimmed by 4 bases and the J gene end by 4 bases; junction bases not matched to a gene: 4. Looked up from germline, CDR1 is MNHEY and CDR2 is SVGEGT. This CDR3 is 15 amino acids long. The CDR3 here is CASSSGLAGAYEQYF. DNA for the CDR3: TGTGCCAGCAGTTCAGGACTAGCGGGAGCTTACGAGCAGTACTTC.

This chain connects TRBV18 to TRBJ2-1; 9 nucleotides agree with TRBD1. The CDR3 consists of 16 residues. Trimming at V came to 6 bases and at J to 5 bases, leaving 11 bases not matched to a gene. Germline-derived CDR1 and CDR2 are KGHSH and LQKENI. DNA for the CDR3: TGTGCCAGCTCCATAACCTGGGGACAGGGTGACAATGAGCAGTTCTTC. Its translation: CASSITWGQGDNEQFF.

The chain uses TRBV7-2 and TRBJ2-1; 7 bases agree with TRBD2. The germline V gene encodes CDR1 SGHTA and CDR2 FQGNSA. CDR3 length: 15 residues. J was trimmed by 12 bases and V by 1 base; bases with no gene match: 12. The DNA of the CDR3 is TGTGCCAGCAGCTTAGACGGGGGGAGGGGAGTGGTGCAGTTCTTC. Translating gives CASSLDGGRGVVQFF.

In its sample, this clone was seen many times. The rearrangement links TRBV28 to TRBJ2-5; D is ambiguous. Trimming left V 1 base short and J 9 bases short, with 21 bases between. This CDR3 is 16 amino acids long. CDR1 is MDHEN and CDR2 is SYDVKM in the germline V gene. The CDR3 region is CASSLFAFRRLEAQYF. The CDR3 DNA reads as TGTGCCAGCAGTTTATTCGCCTTCCGGCGCCTCGAGGCCCAGTACTTC.

This chain connects TRBV19 to TRBJ2-7; possible D gene TRBD2, 5 bases. With 7 bases removed from V and 0 bases from J, the gap between germline ends came to 13 bases. This CDR3 is built from 14 residues. Germline V gene data show CDR1 as LNHDA and CDR2 as SQIVND (reference sequence). The CDR3 DNA sequence: TGTGCCAGTAAAGGGAGTCAGTCCTCCTACGAGCAGTACTTC. Translation: CASKGSQSSYEQYF.

The chain is built from TRBV5-4 and TRBJ2-1, with D possibly being TRBD1 (6 bases). In germline, CDR1 is SGHNT, CDR2 YYREEE (reference sequence). The CDR3 covers 15 residues. V lost 0 bases and J 1 base, leaving 8 bases between the germline ends. CDR3 bases: TGTGCCAGCAGCTTGGATCAGGGGTCCTACAATGAGCAGTTCTTC. Translated: CASSLDQGSYNEQFF.

This chain joins TRBV18 and TRBJ2-7, with D possibly being TRBD2 (6 bases). With 10 bases removed from V and 2 bases from J, the gap between germline ends came to 15 bases. The CDR3 contains 13 residues. Germline CDR1 and CDR2: KGHSH and LQKENI. The CDR3: CATSRDSPYEQYF. For the CDR3, the DNA is TGTGCCACGTCCCGGGACTCGCCCTACGAGCAGTACTTC.

This chain connects TRBV5-4 to TRBJ2-7; 13 bases align to TRBD2. CDR1 is SGHNT and CDR2 is YYREEE in the germline V gene (reference sequence). The CDR3 length is 15 residues. J was trimmed by 3 bases and V by 3 bases; bases with no gene match: 3. CDR3 sequence: CASSSGLAGNYEQYF. In nucleotides, the CDR3 is TGTGCCAGCAGCTCGGGACTAGCGGGGAACTACGAGCAGTACTTC.

As DNA, the CDR3 is TGTGCCAGTAGTATAGGAATAGGGGCTCCCAATGAGCAGTTCTTC. Residues: CASSIGIGAPNEQFF. The genes are TRBV19 and TRBJ2-1; tentatively, D is TRBD1 (5 bases). This CDR3 has 15 residues. Between the trimmed V and J ends, which lost 1 base and 6 bases, there was a span of 13 bases. Looked up from germline, CDR1 is LNHDA and CDR2 is SQIVND (reference sequence). Full variable domain (outside the CDR3, taken from reference TRBV19 and TRBJ2-1): DGGITQSPKYLFRKEGQNVTLSCEQNLNHDAMYWYRQDPGQGLRLIYYSQIVNDFQKGDIAEGYSVSREKKESFPLTVTSAQKNPTAFYLCASSIGIGAPNEQFFGPGTRLTVL.

This rearrangement joins TRBV18 to TRBJ1-5; D gene unclear. Trimming shortened V by 6 bases and J by 5 bases, and 17 bases separated the two germline ends. Germline loops: CDR1 KGHSH, CDR2 LQKENI. The CDR3 consists of 15 residues. CDR3 bases: TGTGCCAGCTCCGGGGTAGGAGTGAGGGATCAGCCCCAGCATTTT. Amino acids: CASSGVGVRDQPQHF.

V usage is TRBV23-1 and J usage is TRBJ2-4; D is unresolved. TRBV23-1 is given ORF status, its function remaining uncertain. The CDR3 is 16 amino acids. Trimming removed 5 bases from V and 1 base from J, with 15 bases in between. CDR3 protein: CASSCTQIWAKNIQYF. CDR3 DNA: TGCGCCAGCAGTTGTACCCAGATTTGGGCCAAAAACATTCAGTACTTC.

Regarding this clone: Other DNA sequences from this sample encode an identical CDR3 as well. This chain uses TRBV29-1 with TRBJ1-5, with a tentative D call TRBD1 (5 bases). V dropped 6 bases and J dropped 2 bases, with 11 bases sitting between them. From germline, CDR1 is SQVTM and CDR2 ANQGSEA. The CDR3 is 13 residues long. The CDR3: CSVRTGGNQPQHF. CDR3 DNA: TGCAGCGTCCGGACGGGGGGCAATCAGCCCCAGCATTTT.

The CDR3 coding sequence is TGTGCCAGCAGCCAAGCCCAGGGGTACTCCTACGAGCAGTACTTC. Encoded protein: CASSQAQGYSYEQYF. The chain links TRBV3-1 (or the pseudogene TRBV3-2) to TRBJ2-7, with D perhaps TRBD1 (6 bases). The germline V gene has CDR1 LGHDT and CDR2 YNNKEL (reference sequence). This CDR3 spans 15 amino acids. Trimming left V 1 base short and J 0 bases short, with 10 bases between.